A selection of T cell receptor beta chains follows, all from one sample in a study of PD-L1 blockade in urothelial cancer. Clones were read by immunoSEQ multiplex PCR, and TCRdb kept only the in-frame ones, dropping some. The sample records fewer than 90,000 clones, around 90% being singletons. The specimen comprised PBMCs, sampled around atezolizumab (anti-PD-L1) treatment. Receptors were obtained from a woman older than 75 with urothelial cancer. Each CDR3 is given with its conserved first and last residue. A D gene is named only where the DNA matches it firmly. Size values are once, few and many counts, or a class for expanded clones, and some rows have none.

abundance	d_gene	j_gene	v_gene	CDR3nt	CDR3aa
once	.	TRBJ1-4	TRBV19	TGTGCCAGTAGTATCCTTAATGAAAAACTGTTTTTT	CASSILNEKLFF
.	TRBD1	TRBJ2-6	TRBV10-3	TGTGCCATCAGTGAGTCGAGGGGGCTCGGAATCGATGGGTCCCCTGGGGCCAACGTCCTGACTTTC	CAISESRGLGIDGSPGANVLTF
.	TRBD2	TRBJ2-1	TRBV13	TGTGCCAGCAGCTTAAGGAAGCGGGATGATGATGAGCAGTTCTTC	CASSLRKRDDDEQFF
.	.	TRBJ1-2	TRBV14	TGTGCCAGCAGCCAAGCGGCTTTAGGCAGGGGTGATGGCTACACCTTC	CASSQAALGRGDGYTF
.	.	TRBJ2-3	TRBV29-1	TGCAGCGTTGAAATAGGGGGAGATACGCAGTATTTT	CSVEIGGDTQYF
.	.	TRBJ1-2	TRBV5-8	TGTGCCAGCAGCTTGGATCCGGGGTTGAGTGGCTACACCTTC	CASSLDPGLSGYTF
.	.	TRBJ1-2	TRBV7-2	TGTGCCAGCAGCCACCGACAGTATGGCTACACCTTC	CASSHRQYGYTF
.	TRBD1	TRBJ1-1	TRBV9	TGTGCCAGCAGCGACCGGGACAGGGGAGGGCCCACTGAAGCTTTCTTT	CASSDRDRGGPTEAFF
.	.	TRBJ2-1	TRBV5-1	TGCGCCAGCAGCTTGTCTAGGGGTGGGTCCTACAATGAGCAGTTCTTC	CASSLSRGGSYNEQFF
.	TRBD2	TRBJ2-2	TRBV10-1	TGCGCCAGCAAGGCGGGAGGGCCGACCGGGGAGCTGTTTTTT	CASKAGGPTGELFF
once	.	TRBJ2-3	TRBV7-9	TGTGCCAGCAGCCACCCAAGGGTTGGCAGCGGCCCCCAGACAGATACGCAGTATTTT	CASSHPRVGSGPQTDTQYF
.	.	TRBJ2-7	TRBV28	TGTGCCAGCAGTTCCCATAAGGGGTACTACGAGCAGTACTTC	CASSSHKGYYEQYF
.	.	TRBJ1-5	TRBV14	TGTGCCAGCAGCCAAGATCTTTCTAACCGACAGGGCAATCAGCCCCAGCATTTT	CASSQDLSNRQGNQPQHF
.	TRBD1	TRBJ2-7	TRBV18	TGTGCCAGCTCTGGACAGGAATCATTCTACGAGCAGTACTTC	CASSGQESFYEQYF
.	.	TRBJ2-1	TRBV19	TGTGCCAGTAGTAAGGTGCGGGACTCCTACAATGAGCAGTTCTTC	CASSKVRDSYNEQFF
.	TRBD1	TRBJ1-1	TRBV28	TGTGCCAGCAGTGCCGGGGACAGGCTAACTGAAGCTTTCTTT	CASSAGDRLTEAFF
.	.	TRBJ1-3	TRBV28	TGTGCCAGCAGTTTACAGGTTCCTGGTGGAAACACCATATATTTT	CASSLQVPGGNTIYF
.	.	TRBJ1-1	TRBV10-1	TGCGCCAGCAGCCCCATAGCGGGGGGTAGCGCTGAAGCTTTCTTT	CASSPIAGGSAEAFF
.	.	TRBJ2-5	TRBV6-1	TGTGCCAGCAGTGATAGACCCACAGCCCAAGGGACCCAGTACTTC	CASSDRPTAQGTQYF
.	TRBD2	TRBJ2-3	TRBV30	TGTGCCTGGAGTTCGGGACTAGGGATCCTAGATACGCAGTATTTT	CAWSSGLGILDTQYF
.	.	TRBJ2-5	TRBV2	TGTGCCAGCAGTGAAGCGCTCGGGGGAACAGAGACCCAGTACTTC	CASSEALGGTETQYF
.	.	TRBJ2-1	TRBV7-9	TGTGCCGGGGGGGGGCGGCGATCGGACAATGAGCAGTTCTTC	CAGGGRRSDNEQFF
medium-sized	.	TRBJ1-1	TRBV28	TGTGCCAGCAGTCCTCGACAGAACACTGAAGCTTTCTTT	CASSPRQNTEAFF
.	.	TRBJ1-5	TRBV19	TGTGCCAGTAGTATAGCGCCCGGGTGGGTCAATCAGCCCCAGCATTTT	CASSIAPGWVNQPQHF
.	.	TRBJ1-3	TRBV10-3	TGTGCCACCATTGAGGGGGAGCGAGCTGGAAACACCATATATTTT	CATIEGERAGNTIYF
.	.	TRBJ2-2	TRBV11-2	TGTGCCAGCAGCTTAGGTCTTGGGGAGCTGTTTTTT	CASSLGLGELFF
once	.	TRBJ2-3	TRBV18	TGTGCCAGCTCACCTCTGGGGGCGCTTTCAGATACGCAGTATTTT	CASSPLGALSDTQYF
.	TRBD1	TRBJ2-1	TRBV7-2	TGTGCCAGCAGCATACGACAGGGGGCAGGGGAGCAGTTCTTC	CASSIRQGAGEQFF
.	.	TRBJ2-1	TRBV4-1	TGCGCCAGCAGCCAAGTGACAGGTCGGGGCAATGAGCAGTTCTTC	CASSQVTGRGNEQFF